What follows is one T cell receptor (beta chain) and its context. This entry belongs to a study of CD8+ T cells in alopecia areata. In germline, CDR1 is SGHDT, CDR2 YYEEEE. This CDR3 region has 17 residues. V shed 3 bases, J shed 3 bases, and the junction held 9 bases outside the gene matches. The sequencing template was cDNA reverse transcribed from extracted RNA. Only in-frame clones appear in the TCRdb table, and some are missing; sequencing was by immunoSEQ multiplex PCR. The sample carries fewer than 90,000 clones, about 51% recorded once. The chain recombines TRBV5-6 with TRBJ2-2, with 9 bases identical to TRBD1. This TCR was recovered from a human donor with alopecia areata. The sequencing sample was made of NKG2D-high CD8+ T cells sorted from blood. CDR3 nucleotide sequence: TGTGCCAGCAGCTACGGACAGGGGCCCCTTGACACCGGGGAGCTGTTTTTT. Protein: CASSYGQGPLDTGELFF.